This entry features one T cell receptor beta chain sequence. As yet, its antigen is unknown. The source of the sample is a study of T cells after yellow fever vaccination. Study-wide points: Weaker, the secondary response peaked sooner, at day 5 versus 15. Few clonotypes appeared in both CD4 and CD8 compartments. The booster saw the reappearance of most primary-vaccination clones (about 95% CD4, 70% to 90% CD8).

Generation of TCR cDNA used 5'RACE template switching (which added a universal primer site and UMIs). TCRdb processed the 5' RACE reads anew with MiXCR; each CDR3 protein has one entry. Among 120,000 or so distinct CDR3 sequences, roughly 15% were seen once, and the ten largest hold about 40%. Germline V gene lookup returns CDR1 SQVTM and CDR2 ANQGSEA. The length of the CDR3 is 12 residues. Trimming took off 2 bases at V and 4 bases at J, with 9 bases between the two ends. Sequenced here: CD8+ T cells sorted from PBMCs, sampled 5 days after the yellow fever booster vaccination. The V gene is TRBV29-1, the J gene TRBJ2-7, with D unresolved. The clonotype was recovered from a young man who received the YFV17D yellow fever vaccine. CDR3 coding DNA: TGCAGCGTTGAAAGCTTAGGGTACGAGCAGTACTTC. Its translation: CSVESLGYEQYF.